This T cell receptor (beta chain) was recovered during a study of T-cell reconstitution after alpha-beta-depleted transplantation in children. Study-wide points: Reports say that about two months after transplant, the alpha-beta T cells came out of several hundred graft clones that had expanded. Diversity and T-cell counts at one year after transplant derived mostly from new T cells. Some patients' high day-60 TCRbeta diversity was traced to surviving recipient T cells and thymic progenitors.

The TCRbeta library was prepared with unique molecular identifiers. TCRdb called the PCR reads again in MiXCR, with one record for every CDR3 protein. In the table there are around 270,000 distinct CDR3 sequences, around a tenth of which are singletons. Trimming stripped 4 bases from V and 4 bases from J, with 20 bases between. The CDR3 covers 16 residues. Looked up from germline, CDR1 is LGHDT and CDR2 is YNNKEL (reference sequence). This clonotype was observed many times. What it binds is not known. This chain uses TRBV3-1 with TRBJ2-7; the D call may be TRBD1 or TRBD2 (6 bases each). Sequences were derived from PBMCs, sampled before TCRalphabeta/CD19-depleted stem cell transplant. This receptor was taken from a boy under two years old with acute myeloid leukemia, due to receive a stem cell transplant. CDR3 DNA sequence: TGTGCCAGCAGCCCGAGGGGGGCCCCCGCACGTTACGAGCAGTACTTC. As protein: CASSPRGAPARYEQYF.